This is a list of T cell receptor beta chains from one sample in a study of early T cells in non-severe SARS-CoV-2 infection. One entry per CDR3 protein results from TCRdb running MiXCR on the 5' RACE reads. The sample has 20,000 to 25,000 distinct CDR3 sequences, approximately 4.3% seen once. Sequencing was carried out using whole blood. Receptors originate from an adult who was a healthcare worker with PCR-confirmed SARS-CoV-2 infection or an uninfected control (not recorded which). CDR3s leave out the opening cysteine and the closing phenylalanine or tryptophan. Each record gives: J gene, V gene, CDR3 protein.

J gene: TRBJ1-5; V gene: TRBV5-6; CDR3 protein: ASSSGSSNQPQR
J gene: TRBJ2-4; V gene: TRBV4-1; CDR3 protein: ASSSLAGGGNIQY
J gene: TRBJ2-4; V gene: TRBV7-2; CDR3 protein: ASSFLDIQY
J gene: TRBJ2-1; V gene: TRBV2; CDR3 protein: ASSVGRNEQF
J gene: TRBJ1-5; V gene: TRBV30; CDR3 protein: AWSEQGAYQPQH
J gene: TRBJ2-7; V gene: TRBV29-1; CDR3 protein: SVPREQNSYEQY
J gene: TRBJ1-5; V gene: TRBV27; CDR3 protein: ASSLSVGGNQPQH
J gene: TRBJ2-7; V gene: TRBV7-2; CDR3 protein: ASSSRRAYEQY
J gene: TRBJ2-3; V gene: TRBV7-2; CDR3 protein: ASSLASGSTDTQY
J gene: TRBJ1-2; V gene: TRBV10-3; CDR3 protein: AISRTGLYGYT
J gene: TRBJ2-3; V gene: TRBV13; CDR3 protein: ASSSFRLDIALTDTQY
J gene: TRBJ2-7; V gene: TRBV11-2; CDR3 protein: ASSLFTLAGGLYEQY
J gene: TRBJ2-3; V gene: TRBV5-6; CDR3 protein: ASSLWGQDTQY
J gene: TRBJ1-1; V gene: TRBV6-6; CDR3 protein: ASSWGPGGRGTEAF
J gene: TRBJ2-2; V gene: TRBV27; CDR3 protein: ASSLRQGWPGELF
J gene: TRBJ2-1; V gene: TRBV30; CDR3 protein: AWSRGQGRDEQF
J gene: TRBJ1-6; V gene: TRBV20-1; CDR3 protein: SARVQGLDHSPLH
J gene: TRBJ2-3; V gene: TRBV24-1; CDR3 protein: ATMEVGASTDTQY
J gene: TRBJ1-1; V gene: TRBV1; CDR3 protein: TSSPQPPGLPNTEAF
J gene: TRBJ2-1; V gene: TRBV3-1; CDR3 protein: ASSQIPGLPNNEQF
J gene: TRBJ1-2; V gene: TRBV19; CDR3 protein: ASSTATYLNYGYT
J gene: TRBJ2-3; V gene: TRBV18; CDR3 protein: ASSTETSTDTQY